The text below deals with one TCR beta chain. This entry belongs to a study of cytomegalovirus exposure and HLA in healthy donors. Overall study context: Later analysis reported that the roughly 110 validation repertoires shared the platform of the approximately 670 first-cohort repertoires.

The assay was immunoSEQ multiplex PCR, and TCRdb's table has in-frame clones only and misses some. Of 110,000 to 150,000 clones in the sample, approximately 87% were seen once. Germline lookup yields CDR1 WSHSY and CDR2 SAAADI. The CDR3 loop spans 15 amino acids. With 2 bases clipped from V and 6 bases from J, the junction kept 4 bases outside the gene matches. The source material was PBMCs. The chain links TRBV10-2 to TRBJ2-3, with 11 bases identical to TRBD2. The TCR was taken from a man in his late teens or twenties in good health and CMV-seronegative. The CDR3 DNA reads TGCGCCAGCAGTGAGCCTAGCGGGGGGAGGGATACGCAGTATTTT. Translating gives CASSEPSGGRDTQYF.